This passage covers 17 T cell receptor beta chains from one sample sequenced in a study of cytomegalovirus exposure and HLA in healthy donors. PCR employed 60 Vbeta and 13 Jbeta primers. The method was immunoSEQ multiplex PCR; TCRdb's version includes in-frame clones alone and lacks a portion of them. The sample records some 70,000 clones, roughly 78% being singletons. Material: PBMCs. These receptors came from a man in his late teens or twenties in good health and CMV-seronegative.

The chain recombines TRBV19 with TRBJ2-1, with a tentative D call TRBD2 (7 bases). Trimming cost V 11 bases and J 9 bases, with 14 bases left between them. The CDR3 is 11 amino acids. Germline assignment: CDR1 LNHDA and CDR2 SQIVND (reference sequence). The CDR3 loop reads CACGEGGEQFF. The CDR3 bases are TGTGCCTGCGGGGAGGGGGGTGAGCAGTTCTTC.

V and J are TRBV11-2 and TRBJ2-2; D unresolved. Deletions cut 1 base from V and 5 bases from J, with 5 bases between. Germline V gene data show CDR1 as SGHAT and CDR2 as FQNNGV. The CDR3 spans 13 residues. CDR3 coding DNA: TGTGCCAGCAGCTTAGTACAAACCGGGGAGCTGTTTTTT. Its protein is CASSLVQTGELFF.

This chain joins TRBV5-1 and TRBJ2-6; 8 bases line up with TRBD1. The V segment lost 5 bases and the J segment 0 bases; nucleotides outside the gene matches: 4. Germline V gene sequence: CDR1 SGHRS, CDR2 YFSETQ. This CDR3 has 16 residues. CDR3 protein: CASSQTGGSGANVLTF. The CDR3 DNA sequence: TGCGCCAGCAGTCAAACAGGGGGCTCTGGGGCCAACGTCCTGACTTTC.

The J gene is TRBJ1-1, the V gene TRBV10-1; 9 nucleotides match TRBD1. Germline V gene lookup returns CDR1 WNHNN and CDR2 SYGVQD (reference sequence). The trim removed 4 bases at V and 4 bases at J, leaving 19 bases unmatched. The CDR3 runs to 19 residues. CDR3: CASSAQKGQGNGLGTEAFF. CDR3 DNA sequence: TGCGCCAGCAGTGCCCAGAAGGGACAGGGAAATGGGTTGGGCACTGAAGCTTTCTTT.

The J gene is TRBJ1-6, the V gene TRBV7-3, with 11 nucleotides matching TRBD1. V dropped 5 bases and J dropped 9; count of bases not matched to a gene: 3. Germline values: CDR1 SGHTA, CDR2 FQGTGA. This CDR3 has 14 residues. The CDR3 here is CASSLGQGVSPLHF. CDR3 coding DNA: TGTGCCAGCAGCCTGGGACAGGGGGTTTCACCCCTCCACTTT.

The chain joins TRBV2 to TRBJ2-1, with D possibly matching TRBD2 (6 bases). Trimming left V 4 bases short and J 3 bases short, with 10 bases between. Germline-derived CDR1 and CDR2 are SNHLY and FYNNEI. CDR3 length equals 14 residues. CDR3 protein: CASSAVGGYNEQFF. CDR3 sequence (DNA): TGTGCCAGCAGTGCAGTGGGAGGCTACAATGAGCAGTTCTTC. Variable domain in full (rest from reference TRBV2 and TRBJ2-1): EPEVTQTPSHQVTQMGQEVILRCVPISNHLYFYWYRQILGQKVEFLVSFYNNEISEKSEIFDDQFSVERPDGSNFTLKIRSTKLEDSAMYFCASSAVGGYNEQFFGPGTRLTVL.

The V and J genes are TRBV29-1 and TRBJ2-6; D call uncertain. The germline V gene encodes CDR1 SQVTM and CDR2 ANQGSEA. Trimming stripped 8 bases from V and 0 bases from J, with 29 bases between. The CDR3 has 20 amino acids. CDR3 sequence (DNA): TGCAGCCCCCCCCCGTGGCACATTCCTTACTACGTCTCTGGGGCCAACGTCCTGACTTTC. Translating gives CSPPPWHIPYYVSGANVLTF.

The chain carries TRBV19 and TRBJ2-1, with D perhaps TRBD2 (6 bases). The CDR3 loop spans 14 amino acids. Germline values: CDR1 LNHDA, CDR2 SQIVND (reference sequence). The V and J ends lost 3 bases and 4 bases respectively, with 10 bases between them. The DNA for the CDR3 is TGTGCCAGTAGTATGGGACTGACATACAATGAGCAGTTCTTC. This encodes CASSMGLTYNEQFF. Variable domain in full (rest from reference TRBV19 and TRBJ2-1): DGGITQSPKYLFRKEGQNVTLSCEQNLNHDAMYWYRQDPGQGLRLIYYSQIVNDFQKGDIAEGYSVSREKKESFPLTVTSAQKNPTAFYLCASSMGLTYNEQFFGPGTRLTVL.

The rearrangement joins TRBV5-3 to TRBJ1-2, with 7 bases identical to TRBD1. TRBV5-3 is noted as an ORF with a role that remains uncertain. The CDR3 loop spans 15 amino acids. The J segment lost 0 bases and the V segment lost 10 bases, leaving 12 bases of the junction unmatched. The CDR3 DNA reads as TGTGCCTCCTCCCCAGGGGGGAGATCTAACTATGGCTACACCTTC. Translation: CASSPGGRSNYGYTF.

This clone was observed a handful of times. The chain joins TRBV29-1 to TRBJ2-3; D possibly corresponds to TRBD1 (5 bases). V was clipped by 5 bases and J by 0 bases, with 12 bases between them. The CDR3 has 14 amino acids. The V gene's germline CDR1 is SQVTM and CDR2 ANQGSEA. As DNA, the CDR3 is TGCAGCGTTACAGGTTTGTCTAGCACAGATACGCAGTATTTT. This gives the protein CSVTGLSSTDTQYF.

The chain uses TRBV6-5 and TRBJ1-2; a weak D match, TRBD1 (5 bases). The germline gives CDR1 MNHEY, CDR2 SVGAGI. CDR3 length: 14 amino acids. Trimming stripped 3 bases from V and 3 bases from J, with 11 bases between. The CDR3 DNA follows: TGTGCCAGCAGTTATGGGGCAGACCACTATGGCTACACCTTC. Translation gives CASSYGADHYGYTF.

V and J are TRBV7-8 and TRBJ1-3, with D maybe TRBD1 (5 bases). Trimming took 5 bases from V and 0 from J, leaving 14 bases between them. Germline CDR1 is SGHVS and CDR2 is FQNEAQ. The CDR3 covers 16 residues. CDR3 loop: CASSPSRVSSGNTIYF. CDR3 bases: TGTGCCAGCAGCCCGAGCAGGGTATCCTCTGGAAACACCATATATTTT.

The rearrangement links TRBV4-3 to TRBJ1-1; weak D call: TRBD1 (6 bases). V lost 2 bases to trimming and J lost 4 bases, with 8 bases between them. Germline CDR1 LGHNA, CDR2 YSLEER. The CDR3 contains 13 residues. CDR3 sequence reads: CASSQNRATEAFF. CDR3 coding DNA: TGCGCCAGCAGCCAAAACAGGGCCACTGAAGCTTTCTTT.

The CDR3 nucleotides read TGTGCCAGCAGCGCGAGAGGACTAGCGGGAGGGGCAGATACGCAGTATTTT. Protein product: CASSARGLAGGADTQYF. This rearrangement joins TRBV9 to TRBJ2-3; 15 nucleotides align to TRBD2. Germline CDR1 SGDLS, CDR2 YYNGEE. The CDR3 runs 17 residues. V trimming: 3 bases; J trimming: 4 bases; junction bases outside the gene matches: 6.

The rearrangement links TRBV28 to TRBJ1-2, with a tentative D call TRBD1 (5 bases). CDR1 and CDR2 (germline): MDHEN, SYDVKM. V shed 1 base and J shed 1 base, with 7 bases lying between them. The CDR3 runs 14 residues. CDR3 nucleotide sequence: TGTGCCAGCAGTTTATCGCAGGGTAACTATGGCTACACCTTC. This sequence encodes CASSLSQGNYGYTF.

V and J are TRBV7-3 and TRBJ1-6, with D possibly matching TRBD1 (6 bases). The CDR3 length is 14 residues. Trimming shortened V by 1 base and J by 7 bases, and 8 bases separated the two germline ends. Germline CDR1 is SGHTA and CDR2 is FQGTGA. CDR3: CASSLRTGNSPLHF. In DNA, the CDR3 is TGTGCCAGCAGCTTAAGAACAGGGAATTCACCCCTCCACTTT.

This clone appeared a single time. V and J are TRBV7-9 and TRBJ2-2, with TRBD1 matching 7 bases. Germline V CDR1 and CDR2: SEHNR, FQNEAQ (reference sequence). Trimming cost V 7 bases and J 7 bases; bases outside gene matches: 3. This CDR3 contains 12 residues. For the CDR3, the DNA is TGTGCCAGCACCCAGGGGGACGGGGAGCTGTTTTTT. Translated, it gives CASTQGDGELFF.